These 8 T cell receptor beta chains were sequenced from one sample in a study of glioma-infiltrating T cells after dendritic cell vaccination. Using immunoSEQ multiplex PCR, the repertoire was profiled, and TCRdb retains in-frame clones only, with some absent. This sample yields tens of thousands of clones, of which 82% are seen a single time; about 2% belongs to the top ten. The sequencing here drew on blood, taken before dendritic cell vaccination. Receptor source: a human donor with glioblastoma.

This sequence joins TRBV7-9 and TRBJ1-6; D unclear. The V gene's germline CDR1 is SEHNR and CDR2 FQNEAQ (reference sequence). The CDR3 covers 15 residues. V was shortened by 6 bases and J by 5 bases, with 14 bases between the two germline ends. CDR3 region: CASRLAGLDNSPLHF. In DNA form, the CDR3 reads TGTGCCAGCAGACTAGCGGGTCTTGATAATTCACCCCTCCACTTT.

This chain joins TRBV19 and TRBJ2-1; TRBD2 is a possible D gene (6 bases). This CDR3 region has 15 residues. Per the germline V gene, CDR1 is LNHDA and CDR2 is SQIVND (reference sequence). Trimming took 5 bases from V and 0 from J, leaving 11 bases between them. CDR3 loop: CASSPTGSSYNEQFF. The CDR3 DNA reads TGTGCCAGTAGTCCAACCGGGAGCTCCTACAATGAGCAGTTCTTC.

This sequence joins TRBV18 and TRBJ1-1; D possibly corresponds to TRBD1 (5 bases). Trimming cost V 6 bases and J 3 bases, with 20 bases left between them. Per germline, CDR1 KGHSH and CDR2 LQKENI. The CDR3 totals 16 residues. The CDR3 spells CASSFTLLRGDTEAFF. CDR3 DNA: TGTGCCAGCTCCTTTACCTTACTTCGGGGGGACACTGAAGCTTTCTTT.

The chain recombines TRBV6-4 with TRBJ1-1, with no clear D. Germline V lookup: CDR1 MRHNA, CDR2 SNTAGT. Trimming left V 5 bases short and J 0 bases short, with 7 bases between. The CDR3 is made up of 13 amino acids. CDR3 residues: CASSPNLNTEAFF. CDR3 in DNA: TGTGCCAGCAGTCCCAATCTGAACACTGAAGCTTTCTTT.

V and J are TRBV7-3 and TRBJ2-5; D not certain. The V end lost 4 bases, the J end lost 4 bases, and 10 bases lay between the germline ends. This CDR3 is built from 13 residues. The germline V gene encodes CDR1 SGHTA and CDR2 FQGTGA. The CDR3 spells CASSSSTRETQYF. The CDR3, as DNA: TGTGCCAGCAGCTCCTCAACCAGAGAGACCCAGTACTTC.

V and J are TRBV11-3 and TRBJ2-2; TRBD1 is a possible D gene (5 bases). Looked up from germline, CDR1 is SGHNT and CDR2 is YENEEA. This CDR3 is 15 amino acids long. Trimming took off 5 bases at V and 1 base at J, with 11 bases between the two ends. CDR3 in DNA: TGTGCCAGCAGCAAATCACAGGAGAACACCGGGGAGCTGTTTTTT. This translates into CASSKSQENTGELFF.

The J gene is TRBJ1-4, the V gene TRBV6-6; weak D call: TRBD1 (5 bases). CDR1 is MNHNY and CDR2 is SVGAGI in the germline V gene (reference sequence). The V end lost 5 bases, the J end lost 7 bases, and 17 bases lay between the germline ends. This CDR3 spans 15 amino acids. CDR3 loop: CASSRQRSRSEKLFF. CDR3 nucleotide sequence: TGTGCCAGCAGTAGACAGCGCTCTAGGTCTGAAAAACTGTTTTTT.

The chain combines TRBV27 with TRBJ1-2; 8 nucleotides align to TRBD1. The ends lost 4 bases at V and 8 bases at J; junction bases unmatched: 15. The V gene's germline CDR1 is MNHEY and CDR2 SMNVEV (reference sequence). The CDR3 sequence is 16 residues long. The CDR3 DNA reads TGTGCCAGCAGTTCCCCGTTCGACAGGGGCAGTAACGGCTACACCTTC. Translation: CASSSPFDRGSNGYTF.